One and the same sample provided the 27 T cell receptor beta chains below, sequenced in a study of blood T cell repertoires in COVID-19. TCRdb's table, derived via immunoSEQ multiplex PCR, lists solely in-frame clones and lacks some. The sample lists roughly 100,000 clones, 87% occurring once. The specimen sequenced was peripheral blood. The receptors come from a woman in her 30s with acute or convalescent COVID-19.

The gene calls are TRBV28 and TRBJ1-4, with D maybe TRBD1 (6 bases). The CDR3 is 13 amino acids. From germline, CDR1 is MDHEN and CDR2 SYDVKM. With 10 bases removed from V and 8 bases from J, the gap between germline ends came to 17 bases. CDR3 in amino acids: CATGGGLGEKLFF. The CDR3 nucleotides read TGTGCCACTGGGGGGGGGCTGGGAGAAAAACTGTTTTTT.

The chain employs TRBV24-1 and TRBJ2-3, with 7 positions matching TRBD1. The junction had 9 bases not matched to a gene; V was cut back by 3 bases and J by 4 bases. This CDR3 is built from 16 residues. The V gene's germline CDR1 is KGHDR and CDR2 SFDVKD. The CDR3 DNA reads TGTGCCACCAGTGATCCCCGGACAGGAATGGCAGATACGCAGTATTTT. Protein sequence: CATSDPRTGMADTQYF.

The genes are TRBV2 and TRBJ1-2, with 10 nucleotides matching TRBD1. Germline assignment: CDR1 SNHLY and CDR2 FYNNEI. With 5 bases clipped from V and 4 bases from J, the junction kept 4 bases outside the gene matches. The CDR3 loop spans 14 amino acids. The chain's CDR3 is CASSRQGASYGYTF. CDR3 DNA: TGTGCCAGCAGTCGACAGGGGGCAAGCTATGGCTACACCTTC.

This chain joins TRBV7-8 and TRBJ1-5; 8 bases map to TRBD1. CDR1 is SGHVS and CDR2 is FQNEAQ in the germline V gene. This CDR3 comprises 16 residues. Trimming took 4 bases from V and 0 from J; bases not matched to a gene: 5. The CDR3 DNA is TGTGCCAGCAGCTCACAGGGGGTCTATAGCAATCAGCCCCAGCATTTT. This translates into CASSSQGVYSNQPQHF.

This sequence joins TRBV5-1 and TRBJ2-2; D is possibly TRBD1 (5 bases). V was pared by 0 bases and J by 0 bases, with 9 bases between. The CDR3 consists of 16 residues. Germline values: CDR1 SGHRS, CDR2 YFSETQ. The CDR3 loop reads CASSLAGHPNTGELFF. CDR3 DNA: TGCGCCAGCAGCTTGGCCGGACACCCGAACACCGGGGAGCTGTTTTTT.

The chain carries TRBV5-1 and TRBJ2-1; perhaps TRBD2 as D (5 bases). There are 15 residues in the CDR3. V lost 1 base and J 0 bases, leaving 8 bases between the germline ends. Per the germline V gene, CDR1 is SGHRS and CDR2 is YFSETQ. The CDR3 loop reads CASSLRGPSYNEQFF. In DNA form, the CDR3 reads TGCGCCAGCAGCTTGCGGGGTCCCTCCTACAATGAGCAGTTCTTC.

DNA for the CDR3: TGCGCCAGCAGCCCCACAGCTAATCAGCCCCAGCATTTT. Residues: CASSPTANQPQHF. The rearrangement joins TRBV10-2 to TRBJ1-5; D is undetermined. There are 13 residues in the CDR3. V was clipped by 6 bases and J by 4 bases, with 10 bases between them. Germline CDR1 is WSHSY and CDR2 is SAAADI.

The chain has TRBV18 and TRBJ1-6; D is unclear. This CDR3 region has 16 residues. The V and J ends lost 3 bases and 9 bases respectively, with 18 bases between them. Germline lookup yields CDR1 KGHSH and CDR2 LQKENI. CDR3 in amino acids: CASSPLSPESSSPLHF. CDR3 nucleotides: TGTGCCAGCTCACCCTTGAGCCCCGAGTCGAGTTCACCCCTCCACTTT.

This clone occurred a few times. In DNA, the CDR3 is TGTGCCAGCAGTTCCGGGACAATCTATGGCTACACCTTC. It translates to CASSSGTIYGYTF. The chain employs TRBV28 and TRBJ1-2, with D perhaps TRBD1 (6 bases). This CDR3 spans 13 amino acids. V was clipped by 4 bases and J by 4 bases, with 10 bases between them. Looked up from germline, CDR1 is MDHEN and CDR2 is SYDVKM.

This chain uses TRBV11-2 with TRBJ1-1, with D perhaps matching TRBD1 (5 bases). This CDR3 has 14 amino acids. CDR1 is SGHAT and CDR2 is FQNNGV in the germline V gene. Trimming removed 5 bases from V and 2 bases from J, with 12 bases in between. The CDR3, as DNA: TGTGCCAGCAGCCTCCGGGACTATAACACTGAAGCTTTCTTT. Encoded protein: CASSLRDYNTEAFF.

The J gene is TRBJ1-1, the V gene TRBV6-5; TRBD1 agrees at 8 bases. The CDR3 totals 11 residues. The germline V gene has CDR1 MNHEY and CDR2 SVGAGI. Trimming removed 7 bases from V and 11 bases from J; junction bases left unmatched: 6. Here the CDR3 DNA reads TGTGCCAGCACCCTGGACAGGGCGGCTTTCTTT. As protein: CASTLDRAAFF.

This chain connects TRBV28 to TRBJ2-3; TRBD2 might be the D (6 bases). V was trimmed by 8 bases and J by 0 bases, leaving 15 bases between them. Germline-derived CDR1 and CDR2 are MDHEN and SYDVKM. The CDR3 has 15 residues. Here the CDR3 DNA reads TGTGCCAGCCTTCGGGGGACCCCTAGCACAGATACGCAGTATTTT. This codes for CASLRGTPSTDTQYF.

V and J are TRBV2 and TRBJ2-3, with TRBD2 matching 7 bases. Germline V gene data show CDR1 as SNHLY and CDR2 as FYNNEI. Losses at the gene ends were 4 bases for V and 2 bases for J; bases not matched to a gene: 6. This CDR3 contains 15 residues. CDR3 residues: CASSASSGSTDTQYF. The CDR3 coding sequence is TGTGCCAGCAGTGCATCTAGCGGCTCCACAGATACGCAGTATTTT.

This chain joins TRBV7-8 and TRBJ1-2; D is possibly TRBD1 (6 bases). Trimming took off 5 bases at V and 1 base at J, with 11 bases between the two ends. This CDR3 is 14 amino acids long. Germline assignment: CDR1 SGHVS and CDR2 FQNEAQ. CDR3 protein: CASSKNRDNYGYTF. The DNA of the CDR3 is TGTGCCAGCAGCAAAAACAGGGATAACTATGGCTACACCTTC.

The chain is built from TRBV27 and TRBJ2-7; TRBD1 aligns across 12 bases. The CDR3 contains 17 residues. Germline CDR1 and CDR2: MNHEY and SMNVEV (reference sequence). The V and J ends lost 6 bases and 0 bases, in that order; junction bases with no gene match: 9. The DNA for the CDR3 is TGTGCCAGCAGAACCGGGACAGGGGGCCAAAGCTCCTACGAGCAGTACTTC. This gives the protein CASRTGTGGQSSYEQYF.

V and J are TRBV28 and TRBJ1-2; 7 positions agree with TRBD1. The CDR3 length is 12 residues. The junction had 3 bases not matched to a gene; V was cut back by 6 bases and J by 5 bases. Per germline, CDR1 MDHEN and CDR2 SYDVKM. CDR3 DNA sequence: TGTGCCAGCAGCCGACAGGGATATGGCTACACCTTC. It specifies CASSRQGYGYTF.

The chain employs TRBV12-3 or TRBV12-4 and TRBJ1-1; D is unclear. The germline V and J ends were trimmed by 3 bases and 3 bases, with 5 bases remaining between them. This CDR3 is built from 12 residues. The CDR3 DNA reads TGTGCCAGCAGTTTGAGGGACACTGAAGCTTTCTTT. Translated, it gives CASSLRDTEAFF.

The rearrangement joins TRBV5-1 to TRBJ1-1; 7 nucleotides match TRBD1. Germline V gives CDR1 SGHRS, CDR2 YFSETQ. The length of the CDR3 is 16 residues. V was clipped by 5 bases and J by 3 bases; unmatched bases: 13. CDR3 region: CASREGASTWDTEAFF. For the CDR3, the DNA is TGCGCCAGCAGGGAGGGGGCGTCAACATGGGACACTGAAGCTTTCTTT.

This clone showed up just once. The rearrangement joins TRBV12-3 or TRBV12-4 to TRBJ2-1; maybe TRBD2 (5 bases). This CDR3 is built from 11 residues. V was pared by 6 bases and J by 10 bases, with 10 bases between. The CDR3 spells CASRVPGEQFF. The CDR3 DNA is TGTGCCAGCAGGGTTCCGGGGGAGCAGTTCTTC.

In its sample, this clone was seen a few times. The chain uses TRBV18 and TRBJ1-5; 7 bases map to TRBD1. The germline V gene has CDR1 KGHSH and CDR2 LQKENI. With V trimmed by 6 bases and J by 7 bases, 6 bases remained unmatched. The CDR3 has 13 residues. CDR3 protein: CASSPGGGQPQHF. CDR3 DNA sequence: TGTGCCAGCTCCCCAGGGGGAGGGCAGCCCCAGCATTTT.

This clone has a single count. The chain uses TRBV11-2 and TRBJ2-3, with 12 bases matching TRBD2. CDR1 and CDR2 (germline): SGHAT, FQNNGV. V shed 2 bases, J shed 6 bases, and the junction held 12 bases outside the gene matches. The CDR3 length is 18 residues. For the CDR3, the DNA is TGTGCCAGCAGCTTAATCTCGACTAGCGGGGGCCTCGGGGATACGCAGTATTTT. It codes for CASSLISTSGGLGDTQYF.

The J gene is TRBJ1-1, the V gene TRBV9; tentatively, D is TRBD1 (6 bases). Germline lookup yields CDR1 SGDLS and CDR2 YYNGEE. CDR3 length: 15 residues. Trimming shortened V by 0 bases and J by 1 base, and 10 bases separated the two germline ends. As DNA, the CDR3 is TGTGCCAGCAGCGTAGTCGCACAGGGGAACACTGAAGCTTTCTTT. Its translation: CASSVVAQGNTEAFF. The full variable domain, in which reference TRBV9 and TRBJ1-1 provide the parts outside the CDR3, is DSGVTQTPKHLITATGQRVTLRCSPRSGDLSVYWYQQSLDQGLQFLIQYYNGEERAKGNILERFSAQQFPDLHSELNLSSLELGDSALYFCASSVVAQGNTEAFFGQGTRLTVV.

J is TRBJ1-3 and V is TRBV28; tentatively, D is TRBD1 (5 bases). Looked up from germline, CDR1 is MDHEN and CDR2 is SYDVKM. The CDR3 is made up of 16 amino acids. Trimming took 1 base from V and 8 from J, leaving 18 bases between them. The CDR3 DNA is TGTGCCAGCAGTTTATCCCCGCGGGACGGCGGTCACACCATATATTTT. It translates to CASSLSPRDGGHTIYF.

The chain carries TRBV5-1 and TRBJ2-2; TRBD2 is a possible D gene (6 bases). CDR3 length equals 16 residues. CDR1 and CDR2 from the germline V gene are SGHRS and YFSETQ. The V and J ends lost 4 bases and 6 bases respectively, with 19 bases between them. The CDR3 nucleotides read TGCGCCAGCAGCCGAACGTGGGGGGATAGCGCCGGGGAGCTGTTTTTT. Amino acid sequence: CASSRTWGDSAGELFF.

The gene calls are TRBV10-2 and TRBJ1-6; a possible D gene is TRBD1 (6 bases). V lost 4 bases, J lost 6 bases, and 7 bases lay in between. CDR1 is WSHSY, CDR2 SAAADI, per germline. The CDR3 has 13 residues. The CDR3 nucleotides read TGCGCCAGCAGTGGGACAGCTAATTCACCCCTCCACTTT. It encodes CASSGTANSPLHF.

This chain joins TRBV10-2 and TRBJ1-2; 8 nucleotides align to TRBD1. Germline V gene data show CDR1 as WSHSY and CDR2 as SAAADI. The CDR3 loop spans 19 amino acids. The ends lost 5 bases at V and 2 bases at J; junction bases unmatched: 19. CDR3 sequence reads: CASSTQTGTGEGPNYGYTF. CDR3 bases: TGCGCCAGCAGTACTCAAACCGGGACAGGTGAAGGGCCGAACTATGGCTACACCTTC.

This chain joins TRBV2 and TRBJ2-7; 9 nucleotides align to TRBD2. The CDR3 consists of 14 residues. Germline assignment: CDR1 SNHLY and CDR2 FYNNEI. After removal of 2 bases from V and 10 bases from J, the junction contained 9 bases not matched to a gene. The CDR3 loop reads CASSERLAGRTQYF. Here the CDR3 DNA reads TGTGCCAGCAGTGAACGGCTAGCGGGACGGACTCAGTACTTC.